This is a list of T cell receptor beta chains from one sample in a study of T cells in Graves' hyperthyroidism and ophthalmopathy. TCRdb reprocessed the multiplex PCR reads with MiXCR, giving one entry per CDR3 protein. The profile shows around 350,000 distinct CDR3 sequences, roughly 14% of them singletons. Sequencing used blood. The receptors were gathered from a woman aged 18-30 years with Graves' hyperthyroidism that later progressed to Graves' ophthalmopathy. CDR3s include the opening cysteine and the closing phenylalanine or tryptophan. D genes are given only for firm matches. Rows may omit the clone size; those that give it use once, few, many or a size class.

j_call,clone_size,d_call,v_call,cdr3_nt,cdr3_aa
TRBJ2-1,-,-,TRBV7-6,TGTGCCAGCAGCCCAGCTAATGAGCAGTTCTTC,CASSPANEQFF
TRBJ2-3,-,-,TRBV19,TGTGCCAGTAGTACAATCAGGGAGGCGCAGTATTTT,CASSTIREAQYF
TRBJ2-2,many,TRBD2,TRBV20-1,TGCAGTGCTAGCGGGAGGTCCCGAACCGGGGAGCTGTTTTTT,CSASGRSRTGELFF
TRBJ1-2,few,-,TRBV4-3,TGCGCCAGCAGCCGCCGGCCAGACAGTGGAGTCTATGGCTACACCTTC,CASSRRPDSGVYGYTF
TRBJ2-7,many,TRBD2,TRBV2,TGTGCCAGCAGCGCGTATAGCGGGGGCTCCTACGAGCAGTACTTC,CASSAYSGGSYEQYF
TRBJ2-7,many,TRBD2,TRBV11-2,TGTGCCAGCAGCTTAGTTTTGGCGGGAGGGAACTACGAGCAGTACTTC,CASSLVLAGGNYEQYF
TRBJ1-4,-,-,TRBV4-1,TGCGCCAGCAGCCAAGATATAAGAAGGGGGAATGAAAATCTGTTTTTT,CASSQDIRRGNENLFF
TRBJ2-7,many,-,TRBV12-3/TRBV12-4,TGTGCCAGCAGTTTTGGAGTGGGGGTTCTACGAGAGCAGTACTTC,CASSFGVGVLREQYF
TRBJ1-5,many,TRBD1,TRBV7-2,TGTGCCAGTTCGACACAGGGGAGCAATCAGCCCCAGCATTTT,CASSTQGSNQPQHF
TRBJ2-1,many,-,TRBV12-5,TGTGCTAGTGGTTTGGTAGAGTGGTACTCCGGGCATAATGAGCAGTTCTTC,CASGLVEWYSGHNEQFF
TRBJ1-2,once,TRBD1,TRBV18,TGTGCCAGCTCACACTCCGGGACAGGGAGCGGCTATGGCTACACCTTC,CASSHSGTGSGYGYTF
TRBJ1-1,few,TRBD1,TRBV7-8,TGTGCCAGCAGCTTAGAGTCCACAGGGGCAATGAACACTGAAGCTTTCTTT,CASSLESTGAMNTEAFF
TRBJ1-1,many,-,TRBV6-1,TGTGCCAGCAGCACGACAGGTTCGAACACTGAAGCTTTCTTT,CASSTTGSNTEAFF
TRBJ2-7,many,-,TRBV12-5,TGTGCTAGTGGTTTGGTACGGGGTGGAACCTACGAGCAGTACTTC,CASGLVRGGTYEQYF
TRBJ2-7,many,-,TRBV2,TGTGCCAGCAATGGACACTACGAGCAGTGGCAGCAGTACTTC,CASNGHYEQWQQYF
TRBJ2-7,many,-,TRBV12-3/TRBV12-4,TGTGCCAGCAATTTCGTGTATAAGAACTACGAGCAGTACTTC,CASNFVYKNYEQYF
TRBJ2-7,many,-,TRBV7-9,TGTGCCAGCACCGAGGGGGTTTCCTACGAGCAGTACTTC,CASTEGVSYEQYF
TRBJ2-7,many,TRBD2,TRBV28,TGTGCCAGCAGTCTCTGGGAGCGGGAGGACTCCTACGAGCAGTACTTC,CASSLWEREDSYEQYF
TRBJ2-2,few,-,TRBV19,TGTGCCAGCGGCCCCCCCTCGTACACCGGGGAGCTGTTTTTT,CASGPPSYTGELFF
TRBJ1-5,few,-,TRBV27,TGTGCCAGCAGTTTATATGGGGCAATTCGGATCCTACAGCCCCAGCATTTT,CASSLYGAIRILQPQHF
TRBJ2-1,many,TRBD2,TRBV7-2,TGTGCCAGCAGCATGGACCGGGGAGGGTACAATGAGCAGTTCTTC,CASSMDRGGYNEQFF
TRBJ2-7,many,TRBD1,TRBV7-3,TGTGCCAGCAGTTTGGACAGGGGACATGCCTACGAGCAGTACTTC,CASSLDRGHAYEQYF
TRBJ2-7,few,-,TRBV4-2,TGTGCCAGCAGCCGTCTAGCAAGCGAGCAGTACTTC,CASSRLASEQYF
TRBJ1-2,many,TRBD1,TRBV3-1,TGTGCCAGCAGCCAGGAAGACAGGGTAGGCGGCTACACCTTC,CASSQEDRVGGYTF
TRBJ1-6,many,TRBD1,TRBV20-1,TGCAGTGCTAGAGCCCCGGGACAGGGAAGTGCACCCCTCCACTTT,CSARAPGQGSAPLHF
TRBJ2-5,many,-,TRBV3-1,TGTGCCAGCAGCCAAGGTGTGATTGCAGGGAAGACCCAGTACTTC,CASSQGVIAGKTQYF
TRBJ2-3,many,TRBD2,TRBV20-1,TGCAGTGCTAGTCTAGCGGGAACCCCAGATACGCAGTATTTT,CSASLAGTPDTQYF
TRBJ1-5,many,-,TRBV20-1,TGCAGTGCTAGAGATCGCCCTACAGGGTATAGCAATCAGCCCCAGCATTTT,CSARDRPTGYSNQPQHF
TRBJ2-7,few,TRBD1,TRBV29-1,TGCAGCGCTGCAGGGGGTATCTCCTACGAGCAGTACTTC,CSAAGGISYEQYF
TRBJ2-7,many,-,TRBV10-3,TGTGCCATCAGTGAGGGGGGCGGGAGAGTGGAACAGTACTTC,CAISEGGGRVEQYF
TRBJ1-2,many,-,TRBV7-2,TGTGCCAGCAGTCCCCTTCTTAGGGAGGGAGGCTACACCTTC,CASSPLLREGGYTF
TRBJ1-1,-,TRBD1,TRBV19,TGTGCCAGTAGTTATACAGGGGACACTGAAGCTTTCTTT,CASSYTGDTEAFF
TRBJ2-3,-,-,TRBV6-1,TGTGCCAGCAGTTACGCGACTTCCACAGATACGCAGTATTTT,CASSYATSTDTQYF
TRBJ2-1,many,TRBD2,TRBV12-3/TRBV12-4,TGTGCCAGCAGTCTCAGGACTAGCGGGAGATATGAGCAGTTCTTC,CASSLRTSGRYEQFF
TRBJ1-1,-,-,TRBV19,TGTGCCAGTAGTATAGGAACGGGTCTGAACACTGAAGCTTTCTTT,CASSIGTGLNTEAFF
TRBJ2-1,-,TRBD2,TRBV7-8,TGTGCCAGCAGGGCTACTGCGGGAGGATACAATGAGCAGTTCTTC,CASRATAGGYNEQFF
TRBJ2-2,few,TRBD2,TRBV6-2/TRBV6-3,TGTGCCAGCAGTGATCAGCGGGACGGCGGGGAGCTGTTTTTT,CASSDQRDGGELFF
TRBJ1-1,many,-,TRBV2,TGTGCCAGCAGGAACCCGGGGGCGAACACTGAAGCTTTCTTT,CASRNPGANTEAFF
TRBJ2-2,many,-,TRBV5-1,TGCGCCAGCAGCTGGGGACCGCTACGTAACACCGGGGAGCTGTTTTTT,CASSWGPLRNTGELFF
TRBJ2-5,many,-,TRBV6-2/TRBV6-3,TGTGCCAGCAGTTCATCACCCGACAGACCCGAGACCCAGTACTTC,CASSSSPDRPETQYF
TRBJ2-7,many,TRBD2,TRBV7-9,TGTGCCAGCAGCTTAAGGACCGGGACTAGCGGGACCGGGGAGCAGTACTTC,CASSLRTGTSGTGEQYF